This TCR beta chain was sequenced in a study of CD4+ T cells in melanoma. Broader study findings: A reported correlation linked neoantigen-specific CD4+ T cells to CD8+, macrophage and B cell function. Reportedly, melanoma neoantigen-specific CD4+ T cells showed varied differentiation states.

The repertoire was sequenced with immunoSEQ multiplex PCR; TCRdb's copy has only in-frame clones and lacks some. The table lists 55,000 or so clones, roughly three quarters of them singletons. Worth noting for this clone: Its antigen is undetermined.

Germline CDR1 and CDR2: LGHNA and YNFKEQ. V lost 5 bases to trimming and J lost 0 bases, with 14 bases between them. The CDR3 consists of 15 residues. The chain has TRBV4-2 and TRBJ2-7, with D uncertain. The sample was tumor tissue. The clonotype comes from a human donor with melanoma. DNA of the CDR3: TGTGCCAGCAGCTTGGCCCCCGGGTCCTCCTACGAGCAGTACTTC. This translates into CASSLAPGSSYEQYF.